A single sample is the source of the 3 T cell receptor beta chains below, sequenced in a study of T cell repertoires in cytomegalovirus infection. Via MiXCR, TCRdb re-called the reads, giving one row per CDR3 protein. Of approximately 700,000 distinct CDR3 sequences listed, 35% to 45% are singletons. The sequenced sample was PBMCs. Source of these receptors: a human donor in good health (CMV status not recorded). Some clones in this sample may be carry-over from other donors' samples.

The rearrangement uses TRBV24-1 and TRBJ2-7; 9 bases align to TRBD1. The CDR3 runs to 15 residues. Looked up from germline, CDR1 is KGHDR and CDR2 is SFDVKD. With V trimmed by 3 bases and J by 2 bases, 4 bases remained unmatched. Written as DNA, the CDR3 is TGTGCCACCAGTGATCGGGACAGGGCTCCCTACGAGCAGTACTTC. This gives the protein CATSDRDRAPYEQYF.

This clonotype was seen more than once but under ten times. The V call is TRBV4-2, the J call TRBJ2-2; no definite D call. From germline, CDR1 is LGHNA and CDR2 YNFKEQ. The V gene lost 0 bases and the J gene lost 4 bases, with 6 bases spanning the gap. This CDR3 is built from 14 residues. Here the CDR3 reads CASSQEWFTGELFF. The CDR3 DNA is TGTGCCAGCAGCCAAGAATGGTTCACCGGGGAGCTGTTTTTT.

This clonotype was detected only a few times. J is TRBJ2-7 and V is TRBV13; tentative D call: TRBD2 (5 bases). This CDR3 contains 16 residues. Germline-derived CDR1 and CDR2 are PRHDT and FYEKMQ (reference sequence). V lost 0 bases to trimming and J lost 4 bases, with 16 bases between them. For the CDR3, the DNA is TGTGCCAGCAGCTTAGGCGGAGGCGGAACATCGTACGAGCAGTACTTC. Translating it yields CASSLGGGGTSYEQYF.